The 27 T cell receptor beta chains listed next were all sequenced from one sample in a study of technical replicates of blood from several donors. Using immunoSEQ multiplex PCR, the repertoire was profiled, and TCRdb retains in-frame clones only, with some absent. This sample has roughly 100,000 clones, with approximately 96% found just once. Source material: T cells isolated from PBMCs. These receptors were taken from a human donor in good health.

In this sample, this clone turned up once. The CDR3 DNA follows: TGCGCCAGCAGCCTAGGTAGCGGTGGTTCCTCCTACGAGCAGTACTTC. Translation: CASSLGSGGSSYEQYF. The V gene is TRBV4-1, the J gene TRBJ2-7; tentatively, D is TRBD2 (6 bases). CDR3 length: 16 amino acids. CDR1 is MGHRA and CDR2 is YSYEKL in the germline V gene. Between the trimmed V and J ends, which lost 4 bases and 0 bases, there was a span of 16 bases.

This clone came up once. The gene calls are TRBV10-3 and TRBJ1-2; 9 positions agree with TRBD1. Trimming took 4 bases from V and 8 from J; bases not matched to a gene: 2. Germline V gene sequence: CDR1 ENHRY, CDR2 SYGVKD. The CDR3 extends over 12 amino acids. The CDR3 reads CAISGTGDGYTF. The CDR3 DNA sequence: TGTGCCATCAGTGGGACAGGGGACGGCTACACCTTC.

This chain connects TRBV5-4 to TRBJ2-3, with a tentative D call TRBD1 (5 bases). V lost 7 bases, J lost 4 bases, and 13 bases lay in between. Looked up from germline, CDR1 is SGHNT and CDR2 is YYREEE (reference sequence). This CDR3 spans 13 amino acids. CDR3 in DNA: TGTGCCAGCCAGGGAATAGTAGCAGATACGCAGTATTTT. Translating it yields CASQGIVADTQYF.

The genes are TRBV5-1 and TRBJ2-1; maybe TRBD2 (6 bases). Between the trimmed V and J ends, which lost 9 bases and 0 bases, there was a span of 13 bases. This CDR3 region has 14 residues. Germline CDR1 SGHRS, CDR2 YFSETQ. The chain's CDR3 is CATASASSYNEQFF. The CDR3 DNA follows: TGCGCCACCGCTAGCGCAAGCTCCTACAATGAGCAGTTCTTC.

As DNA, the CDR3 is TGTGCCAGCTCAGGATCCACAGGGGACACTGAAGCTTTCTTT. Amino acids: CASSGSTGDTEAFF. This sequence joins TRBV18 and TRBJ1-1, with TRBD1 identical over 7 bases. Per the germline V gene, CDR1 is KGHSH and CDR2 is LQKENI. CDR3 size: 14 residues. The ends lost 5 bases at V and 3 bases at J; junction bases unmatched: 6. Variable domain in full (rest from reference TRBV18 and TRBJ1-1): NAGVMQNPRHLVRRRGQEARLRCSPMKGHSHVYWYRQLPEEGLKFMVYLQKENIIDESGMPKERFSAEFPKEGPSILRIQQVVRGDSAAYFCASSGSTGDTEAFFGQGTRLTVV.

The chain is built from TRBV30 and TRBJ2-7; 8 nucleotides agree with TRBD2. The CDR3 spans 18 residues. Per the germline V gene, CDR1 is GTSNPN and CDR2 is SVGIG (reference sequence). V trimming: 2 bases; J trimming: 4 bases; junction bases outside the gene matches: 19. The CDR3 sequence: CAWSKGGPLSSGSYEQYF. The CDR3 DNA sequence: TGTGCCTGGAGTAAGGGGGGGCCCTTATCTAGCGGGTCGTACGAGCAGTACTTC.

On this clone itself: Other DNA sequences from this sample encode an identical CDR3 as well. The rearrangement links TRBV30 to TRBJ2-5; the D is unclear. CDR1 GTSNPN and CDR2 SVGIG come from the germline V gene (reference sequence). There are 11 residues in the CDR3. V lost 0 bases, J lost 5 bases, and 4 bases lay in between. The DNA for the CDR3 is TGTGCCTGGAGTGTCGGGGAGACCCAGTACTTC. Translation gives CAWSVGETQYF.

The chain recombines TRBV5-4 with TRBJ2-7; TRBD1 matches at 10 bases. Germline loops: CDR1 SGHNT, CDR2 YYREEE (reference sequence). Trimming took 2 bases from V and 5 from J; bases not matched to a gene: 1. The CDR3 totals 13 residues. CDR3 bases: TGTGCCAGCAGCTTAGACAGGGGGCACGAGCAGTACTTC. Protein product: CASSLDRGHEQYF.

The rearrangement uses TRBV2 and TRBJ1-5; TRBD1 matches 10 bases. Germline-derived CDR1 and CDR2 are SNHLY and FYNNEI. The V and J ends lost 7 bases and 3 bases, in that order; junction bases with no gene match: 9. The CDR3 loop spans 16 amino acids. CDR3 nucleotides: TGTGCCAGCAAGACAGGGGGCCCCTATTCCAATCAGCCCCAGCATTTT. It yields the protein CASKTGGPYSNQPQHF.

V is TRBV29-1 and J is TRBJ2-1; weak D call: TRBD2 (6 bases). Germline V gives CDR1 SQVTM, CDR2 ANQGSEA. The CDR3 spans 12 residues. The chain's CDR3 is CTVGRTNNEQFF. CDR3 coding DNA: TGCACCGTGGGGAGGACCAACAATGAGCAGTTCTTC.

The V gene is TRBV19, the J gene TRBJ1-5; D may be TRBD1 (6 bases). Per the germline V gene, CDR1 is LNHDA and CDR2 is SQIVND (reference sequence). The V gene lost 1 base and the J gene lost 5 bases, with 12 bases spanning the gap. CDR3 length: 15 amino acids. The CDR3 nucleotides are TGTGCCAGTAGTATAGTCTTACAGGGCGATCAGCCCCAGCATTTT. Protein sequence: CASSIVLQGDQPQHF.

This sequence joins TRBV7-8 and TRBJ2-7; D may be TRBD2 (6 bases). Germline V lookup: CDR1 SGHVS, CDR2 FQNEAQ. V dropped 6 bases and J dropped 2 bases, with 8 bases sitting between them. CDR3 size: 12 residues. The DNA of the CDR3 is TGTGCCAGCAGGACTAGAGCCTACGAGCAGTACTTC. Its protein product is CASRTRAYEQYF.

This rearrangement joins TRBV15 to TRBJ2-7; weak D call: TRBD2 (6 bases). Germline V gene sequence: CDR1 LNHNV, CDR2 YYDKDF (reference sequence). V was shortened by 5 bases and J by 5 bases, with 19 bases between the two germline ends. The CDR3 consists of 15 residues. This CDR3 reads CATSHGDGGLDEQYF. In nucleotides, the CDR3 is TGTGCCACCAGCCATGGGGATGGGGGGTTGGACGAGCAGTACTTC.

The chain has TRBV4-1 and TRBJ1-1, with D perhaps matching TRBD1 (6 bases). CDR1 and CDR2 (germline): MGHRA, YSYEKL. V gave up 1 base and J gave up 12 bases, with 12 bases separating them. The length of the CDR3 is 12 residues. CDR3 coding DNA: TGCGCCAGCAGCCAAGTTACCGACAGGCCTTTCTTT. Amino acids: CASSQVTDRPFF.

This clone was picked up one time. The chain joins TRBV5-1 to TRBJ1-2; possibly TRBD1 for D (5 bases). CDR3 length: 13 residues. CDR1 is SGHRS, CDR2 YFSETQ, per germline. Trimming stripped 3 bases from V and 1 base from J, with 7 bases between. The CDR3 protein is CASSWGDNYGYTF. The CDR3, as DNA: TGCGCCAGCAGCTGGGGGGATAACTATGGCTACACCTTC.

J is TRBJ1-1 and V is TRBV9, with TRBD1 identical over 7 bases. CDR1 SGDLS and CDR2 YYNGEE come from the germline V gene. There are 14 residues in the CDR3. V was pared by 7 bases and J by 4 bases, with 10 bases of the junction left unmatched. Here the CDR3 DNA reads TGTGCCAGCGACGAGACAGGGACCTCCACTGAAGCTTTCTTT. It is translated as CASDETGTSTEAFF.

This CDR3 is CASSHQLAGVEEQYF. The DNA of the CDR3 is TGTGCCAGCAGCCATCAGCTAGCGGGAGTGGAGGAGCAGTACTTC. The chain employs TRBV14 and TRBJ2-7, with TRBD2 matching over 10 bases. J was trimmed by 7 bases and V by 3 bases; bases with no gene match: 9. The CDR3 consists of 15 residues. Germline V gene lookup returns CDR1 SGHDN and CDR2 FVKESK.

V gene TRBV6-1 combines with J gene TRBJ1-2; perhaps TRBD1 as D (6 bases). Trimming took off 4 bases at V and 5 bases at J, with 20 bases between the two ends. Germline CDR1 reads MNHNS; CDR2 reads SASEGT. This CDR3 is 16 amino acids long. CDR3 coding DNA: TGTGCCAGCAGTGGTTTTGGGGACACCGAGCCTTATGGCTACACCTTC. This sequence encodes CASSGFGDTEPYGYTF.

The CDR3 here is CAISDGPNEKLFF. The CDR3 DNA sequence: TGTGCCATCAGTGACGGTCCTAATGAAAAACTGTTTTTT. The V and J genes are TRBV10-3 and TRBJ1-4, with D unclear. Trimming cost V 3 bases and J 3 bases, with 5 bases left between them. CDR3 length equals 13 residues. Germline assignment: CDR1 ENHRY and CDR2 SYGVKD.

V gene TRBV6-5 combines with J gene TRBJ1-3; tentative D call: TRBD1 (5 bases). Germline CDR1 and CDR2: MNHEY and SVGAGI. This CDR3 contains 16 residues. V gave up 0 bases and J gave up 3 bases, with 12 bases separating them. The CDR3 DNA reads as TGTGCCAGCAGTTACTCGAGGGAGGGGTTTGGAAACACCATATATTTT. Its protein product is CASSYSREGFGNTIYF.

This sequence joins TRBV6-5 and TRBJ1-1; weak D call: TRBD1 (6 bases). V lost 2 bases to trimming and J lost 5 bases, with 9 bases between them. Per germline, CDR1 MNHEY and CDR2 SVGAGI. The CDR3 sequence is 13 residues long. The CDR3 is CASSYERGTEAFF. In nucleotides, the CDR3 is TGTGCCAGCAGTTACGAGAGGGGGACTGAAGCTTTCTTT.

The chain uses TRBV6-1 and TRBJ2-1; 13 nucleotides agree with TRBD2. Germline loops: CDR1 MNHNS, CDR2 SASEGT. J was trimmed by 7 bases and V by 4 bases; bases with no gene match: 10. This CDR3 spans 17 amino acids. In DNA form, the CDR3 reads TGTGCCAGCAGTGTACAACTAGCGGGAGGGTACCAGAATGAGCAGTTCTTC. Protein sequence: CASSVQLAGGYQNEQFF.

The rearrangement joins TRBV5-1 to TRBJ1-1; 8 nucleotides agree with TRBD1. Germline V CDR1 and CDR2: SGHRS, YFSETQ. After removal of 3 bases from V and 6 bases from J, the junction contained 10 bases not matched to a gene. The CDR3 has 15 residues. Here the CDR3 reads CASSSQDRAGPEAFF. The CDR3 DNA is TGCGCCAGCAGCTCGCAGGACAGGGCGGGCCCTGAAGCTTTCTTT.

This sequence joins TRBV6-1 and TRBJ2-7, with 10 bases fitting TRBD2. The CDR3 runs 13 residues. The V gene end was trimmed by 5 bases and the J gene end by 7 bases; junction bases not matched to a gene: 5. Germline V gene sequence: CDR1 MNHNS, CDR2 SASEGT. The CDR3 DNA reads as TGTGCCAGCAGTCTAGCGGGAGCTGATGAGCAGTACTTC. Translating gives CASSLAGADEQYF.

The chain is built from TRBV7-2 and TRBJ2-7; 9 nucleotides line up with TRBD1. This CDR3 contains 14 residues. Germline V gene lookup returns CDR1 SGHTA and CDR2 FQGNSA. After removal of 5 bases from V and 6 bases from J, the junction contained 8 bases not matched to a gene. This chain's CDR3 is CASSPKGTGSEQYF. The CDR3 DNA is TGTGCCAGCAGCCCGAAAGGGACAGGGTCCGAGCAGTACTTC.

The V call is TRBV9, the J call TRBJ2-1; TRBD2 aligns across 10 bases. CDR1 and CDR2 (germline): SGDLS, YYNGEE. V was pared by 3 bases and J by 2 bases, with 5 bases of the junction left unmatched. The CDR3 spans 16 residues. CDR3 sequence (DNA): TGTGCCAGCAGCGAGGGACTAGCGAGCACCTACAATGAGCAGTTCTTC. It yields the protein CASSEGLASTYNEQFF.

V and J are TRBV9 and TRBJ2-3, with TRBD2 identical over 7 bases. This CDR3 is built from 16 residues. Trimming cost V 2 bases and J 2 bases; bases outside gene matches: 8. Germline lookup yields CDR1 SGDLS and CDR2 YYNGEE. Written as DNA, the CDR3 is TGTGCCAGCAGCGTTTCTAGCGGAGAACTCACAGATACGCAGTATTTT. Protein product: CASSVSSGELTDTQYF.